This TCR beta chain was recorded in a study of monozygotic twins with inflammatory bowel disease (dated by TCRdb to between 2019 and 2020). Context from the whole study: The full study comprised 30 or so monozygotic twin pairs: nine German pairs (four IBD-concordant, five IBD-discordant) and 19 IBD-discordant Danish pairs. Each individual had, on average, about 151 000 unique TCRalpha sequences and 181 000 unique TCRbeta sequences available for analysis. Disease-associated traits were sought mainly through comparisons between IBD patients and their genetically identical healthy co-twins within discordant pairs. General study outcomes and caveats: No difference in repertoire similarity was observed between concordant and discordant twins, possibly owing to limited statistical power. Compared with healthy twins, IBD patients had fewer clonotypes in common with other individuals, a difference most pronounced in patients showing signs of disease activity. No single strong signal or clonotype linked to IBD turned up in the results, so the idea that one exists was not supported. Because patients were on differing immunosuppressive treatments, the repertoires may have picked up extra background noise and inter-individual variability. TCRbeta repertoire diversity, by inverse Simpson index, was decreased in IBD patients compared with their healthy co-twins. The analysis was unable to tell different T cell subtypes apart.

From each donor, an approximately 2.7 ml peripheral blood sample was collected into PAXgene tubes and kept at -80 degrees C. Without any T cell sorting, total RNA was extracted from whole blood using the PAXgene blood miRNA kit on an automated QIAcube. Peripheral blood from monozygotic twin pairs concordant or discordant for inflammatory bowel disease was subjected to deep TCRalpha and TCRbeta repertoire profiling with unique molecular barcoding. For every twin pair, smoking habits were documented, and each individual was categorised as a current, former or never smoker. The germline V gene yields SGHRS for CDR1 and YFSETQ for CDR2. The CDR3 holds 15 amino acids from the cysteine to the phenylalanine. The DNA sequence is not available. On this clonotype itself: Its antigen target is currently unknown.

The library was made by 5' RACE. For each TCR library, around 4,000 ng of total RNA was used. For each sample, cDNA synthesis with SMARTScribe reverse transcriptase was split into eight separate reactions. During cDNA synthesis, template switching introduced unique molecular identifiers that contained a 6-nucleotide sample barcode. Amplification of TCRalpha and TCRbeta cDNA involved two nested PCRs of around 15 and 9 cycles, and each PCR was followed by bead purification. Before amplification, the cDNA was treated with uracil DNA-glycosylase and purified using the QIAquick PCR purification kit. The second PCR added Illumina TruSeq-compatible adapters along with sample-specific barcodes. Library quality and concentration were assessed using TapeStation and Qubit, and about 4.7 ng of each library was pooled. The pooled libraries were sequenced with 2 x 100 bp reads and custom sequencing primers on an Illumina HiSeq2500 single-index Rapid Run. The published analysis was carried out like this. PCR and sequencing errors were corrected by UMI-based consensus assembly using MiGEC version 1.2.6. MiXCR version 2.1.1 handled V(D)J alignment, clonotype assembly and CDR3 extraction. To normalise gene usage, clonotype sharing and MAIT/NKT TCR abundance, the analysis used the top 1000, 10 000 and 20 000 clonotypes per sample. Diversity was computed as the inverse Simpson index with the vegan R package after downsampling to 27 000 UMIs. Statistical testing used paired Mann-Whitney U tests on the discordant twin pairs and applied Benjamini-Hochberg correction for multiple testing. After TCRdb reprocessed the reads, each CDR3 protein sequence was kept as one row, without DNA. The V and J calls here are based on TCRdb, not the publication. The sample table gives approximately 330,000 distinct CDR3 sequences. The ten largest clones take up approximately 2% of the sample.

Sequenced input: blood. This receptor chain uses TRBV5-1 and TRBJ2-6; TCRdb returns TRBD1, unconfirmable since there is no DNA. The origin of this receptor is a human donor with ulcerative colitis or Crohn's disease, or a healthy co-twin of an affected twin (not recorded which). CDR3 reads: CASSQLGAGANVLTF.